Below are 18 T cell receptor beta chains sequenced from a single sample in a study of OX40 agonist ivuxolimab in advanced cancers. Libraries were prepared by immunoSEQ multiplex PCR; TCRdb keeps only in-frame clonotypes and omits some of them. The sample contains almost 85,000 clones, roughly 89% of which appear only once. Sequencing was performed on CD4+ or CD8+ T cells sorted from blood, taken in a trial of the OX40 agonist ivuxolimab. Receptor source: an adult with an advanced solid tumor such as melanoma, head and neck, liver or kidney cancer.

The chain is built from TRBV19 and TRBJ2-7; D unresolved. V lost 0 bases and J lost 6, with 12 bases in between. CDR1 and CDR2 from the germline V gene are LNHDA and SQIVND (reference sequence). The CDR3 is 14 residues long. CDR3 DNA sequence: TGTGCCAGTAGTATAGATCCCTCTTCCGCCGAGCAGTACTTC. Residues: CASSIDPSSAEQYF.

The chain couples TRBV18 to TRBJ1-6; no definite D call. The germline gives CDR1 KGHSH, CDR2 LQKENI. Trimming took 2 bases from V and 8 from J, leaving 13 bases between them. The length of the CDR3 is 15 residues. The CDR3 DNA is TGTGCCAGCTCACCATTGGCAGGAAGGCATTCACCCCTCCACTTT. Its translation is CASSPLAGRHSPLHF.

This clone was observed a few times. The J gene is TRBJ1-1, the V gene TRBV18; 7 nucleotides match TRBD1. The CDR3 extends over 14 amino acids. Per germline, CDR1 KGHSH and CDR2 LQKENI. V shed 0 bases, J shed 7 bases, and the junction held 5 bases outside the gene matches. CDR3 loop: CASSPPGTADEAFF. CDR3 bases: TGTGCCAGCTCACCACCCGGGACAGCCGATGAAGCTTTCTTT.

This sequence joins TRBV11-3 and TRBJ2-1, with 8 positions matching TRBD1. Germline V CDR1 and CDR2: SGHNT, YENEEA. Trimming removed 5 bases from V and 7 bases from J; junction bases left unmatched: 7. This CDR3 spans 14 amino acids. As DNA, the CDR3 is TGTGCCAGCAGCCAGACAGGGGATGCGAATGAGCAGTTCTTC. This sequence encodes CASSQTGDANEQFF.

This clone has a single count. The rearrangement links TRBV7-6 to TRBJ2-3; 11 bases match TRBD2. The CDR3 has 15 residues. Germline CDR1 is SGHVS and CDR2 is FNYEAQ. V was clipped by 5 bases and J by 3 bases; unmatched bases: 4. The CDR3 region has the DNA TGTGCCAGCAGCATCGGACTAGCGGGTACAGATACGCAGTATTTT. It specifies CASSIGLAGTDTQYF.

The gene calls are TRBV28 and TRBJ1-1; D uncertain. Trimming shortened V by 2 bases and J by 2 bases, and 6 bases separated the two germline ends. The CDR3 has 13 amino acids. Germline V gene lookup returns CDR1 MDHEN and CDR2 SYDVKM. The CDR3 sequence: CASSLPVNTEAFF. DNA for the CDR3: TGTGCCAGCAGTTTACCAGTAAACACTGAAGCTTTCTTT.

The rearrangement joins TRBV28 to TRBJ1-5; weak D call: TRBD1 (6 bases). This CDR3 has 13 amino acids. V was trimmed by 7 bases and J by 5 bases, leaving 12 bases between them. Looked up from germline, CDR1 is MDHEN and CDR2 is SYDVKM. CDR3 residues: CASTRTDYQPQHF. The CDR3 DNA is TGTGCCAGCACCCGGACAGATTATCAGCCCCAGCATTTT.

In its sample, this clone was seen once. V gene TRBV6-1 combines with J gene TRBJ2-7; no definite D call. From germline, CDR1 is MNHNS and CDR2 SASEGT. CDR3 length equals 12 residues. The V end was cut by 2 bases, the J end by 9 bases, with 11 bases between. CDR3: CASSELGIGQYV. CDR3 sequence (DNA): TGTGCCAGCAGTGAATTAGGGATTGGGCAGTACGTC.

The J gene is TRBJ2-1, the V gene TRBV5-1, with 10 bases lining up with TRBD2. CDR3 size: 16 residues. Germline V lookup: CDR1 SGHRS, CDR2 YFSETQ. The trim removed 2 bases at V and 6 bases at J, leaving 8 bases unmatched. CDR3 sequence: CASSFLSGTSVNEQFF. The CDR3 nucleotides read TGCGCCAGCAGCTTCCTCTCCGGGACTAGCGTCAATGAGCAGTTCTTC.

V and J are TRBV2 and TRBJ1-5; no definite D call. The ends were cut back, 4 bases at V and 1 base at J, with 5 bases in the middle. The CDR3 contains 13 residues. Germline CDR1 is SNHLY and CDR2 is FYNNEI. CDR3 loop: CASSVESNQPQHF. CDR3 DNA: TGTGCCAGCAGTGTAGAGAGCAATCAGCCCCAGCATTTT.

This chain joins TRBV11-2 and TRBJ2-3; either TRBD1 or TRBD2 may supply D (6 bases each). The V and J ends lost 1 base and 2 bases respectively, with 16 bases between them. The CDR3 consists of 17 residues. The germline gives CDR1 SGHAT, CDR2 FQNNGV. CDR3 region: CASSLVAPGAITDTQYF. The CDR3 region has the DNA TGTGCCAGCAGCTTAGTGGCCCCGGGGGCAATCACAGATACGCAGTATTTT.

J is TRBJ2-6 and V is TRBV7-8; no reliable D call. The CDR3 is made up of 16 amino acids. In germline, CDR1 is SGHVS, CDR2 FQNEAQ. The V gene lost 4 bases and the J gene lost 2 bases, with 12 bases spanning the gap. The CDR3: CASSSIRATGANVLTF. CDR3 nucleotide sequence: TGTGCCAGCAGCTCCATACGCGCGACTGGGGCCAACGTCCTGACTTTC.

This clone was found a few times. Other DNA sequences in this sample translate to the same CDR3. This chain connects TRBV28 to TRBJ1-2; D not resolved. The CDR3 consists of 12 residues. V was cut by 6 bases and J by 4 bases, with 9 bases left in between. Germline loops: CDR1 MDHEN, CDR2 SYDVKM. CDR3 coding DNA: TGTGCCAGCAGCTTACAAGGCTATGGCTACACCTTC. Translated: CASSLQGYGYTF.

The chain combines TRBV7-9 with TRBJ2-4; D remains unclear. Looked up from germline, CDR1 is SEHNR and CDR2 is FQNEAQ (reference sequence). The V and J ends lost 3 bases and 2 bases respectively, with 2 bases between them. The CDR3 runs to 12 residues. The DNA of the CDR3 is TGTGCCAGCAGCTTCCCCAAAAACATTCAGTACTTC. Its protein product is CASSFPKNIQYF.

In this sample, this clone turned up once. This chain links TRBV18 with TRBJ1-1, with D uncertain. The V end lost 5 bases, the J end lost 1 base, and 5 bases lay between the germline ends. Looked up from germline, CDR1 is KGHSH and CDR2 is LQKENI. The CDR3 consists of 12 residues. CDR3 region: CASSTANTEAFF. CDR3 DNA sequence: TGTGCCAGCTCAACGGCGAACACTGAAGCTTTCTTT.

The chain links TRBV9 to TRBJ1-1; 7 bases line up with TRBD1. CDR3 length: 15 residues. The germline gives CDR1 SGDLS, CDR2 YYNGEE. After removal of 3 bases from V and 0 bases from J, the junction contained 5 bases not matched to a gene. The CDR3 reads CASSATGTVNTEAFF. DNA of the CDR3: TGTGCCAGCAGCGCGACCGGGACAGTGAACACTGAAGCTTTCTTT.

The V and J genes are TRBV28 and TRBJ1-4; 7 bases are shared with TRBD1. This CDR3 is built from 15 residues. Per the germline V gene, CDR1 is MDHEN and CDR2 is SYDVKM. J lost 3 bases, V lost 6 bases, and 7 bases had no gene match. Here the CDR3 DNA reads TGTGCCAGCAGCCCCGACAGGGTTGCTAATGAAAAACTGTTTTTT. This gives the protein CASSPDRVANEKLFF.

This chain joins TRBV6-6 and TRBJ1-5, with 8 bases lining up with TRBD1. CDR1 is MNHNY, CDR2 SVGAGI, per germline (reference sequence). After removal of 6 bases from V and 7 bases from J, the junction contained 11 bases not matched to a gene. This CDR3 has 15 amino acids. The CDR3 region has the DNA TGTGCCAGCAGGTACATAGACAGGGGAACACAGCCCCAGCATTTT. Amino acids: CASRYIDRGTQPQHF.